The entry below describes one T cell receptor beta chain. Some clones are missing from TCRdb's copy, which holds only in-frame ones; the method was immunoSEQ multiplex PCR. The table shows approximately 57,000 clones, with approximately 88% occurring only once. The data were taken from a study of T cells in tuberculosis. Cells were sorted from thawed PBMC rested overnight and stained with GMM-loaded CD1B tetramer, viability dye and anti-CD3. The CD1B tetramers carried C32 glucose monomycolate purified from Rhodococcus equi. Approximately 95,000 tetramer-negative cells were sorted from each donor. This sequence was found in an adult woman with latent tuberculosis. Source material: CD1b-GMM tetramer-negative cells sorted from PBMCs.

The CDR3 coding sequence is TGCGCCAGCAGCCAGTTGAGGTACACTGAAGCTTTCTTT. Amino acids: CASSQLRYTEAFF. The V and J genes are TRBV4-1 and TRBJ1-1; D is undetermined. The CDR3 is 13 residues long. CDR1 MGHRA and CDR2 YSYEKL come from the germline V gene. The V end was cut by 3 bases, the J end by 3 bases, with 8 bases between.